Shown below are 23 T cell receptor beta chains from a single sample sequenced in a study of cytomegalovirus exposure and HLA in healthy donors. Both 60 Vbeta primers and 13 Jbeta primers went into the PCR. Here immunoSEQ multiplex PCR was the method, and the copy in TCRdb shows in-frame clones only, minus some. Of 80,000 or so clones detected, around 84% appear once; the ten largest clones hold around 4.5%. Sequencing used PBMCs. Source of these receptors: a middle-aged man in good health and CMV-seronegative.

The CDR3 protein is CASSIEPRAGRAFF. The CDR3 nucleotides are TGTGCCAGTAGTATCGAGCCCAGGGCCGGCCGAGCTTTCTTT. The chain carries TRBV19 and TRBJ1-1; possible D gene TRBD1, 5 bases. The germline V gene has CDR1 LNHDA and CDR2 SQIVND (reference sequence). There are 14 residues in the CDR3. V lost 3 bases, J lost 10 bases, and 18 bases lay in between.

The rearrangement uses TRBV28 and TRBJ2-3; D is perhaps TRBD1 (5 bases). CDR3 length: 15 residues. V was shortened by 5 bases and J by 3 bases, with 15 bases between the two germline ends. Per the germline V gene, CDR1 is MDHEN and CDR2 is SYDVKM. The CDR3 loop is CASSPRAGWTDTQYF. DNA for the CDR3: TGTGCCAGCAGTCCCAGGGCAGGGTGGACAGATACGCAGTATTTT.

The rearrangement joins TRBV10-1 to TRBJ2-5; D unclear. CDR1 is WNHNN, CDR2 SYGVQD, per germline (reference sequence). The CDR3 spans 14 residues. The ends were cut back, 6 bases at V and 2 bases at J, with 13 bases in the middle. DNA for the CDR3: TGCGCCAGCAGCGGCGGAGCCGGGCAAGAGACCCAGTACTTC. Residues: CASSGGAGQETQYF.

As regards this clone: One end of the junction does not line up with germline, which may come from a read error. V and J are TRBV28 and TRBJ1-5, with TRBD1 matching over 8 bases. The CDR3 runs 14 residues. Looked up from germline, CDR1 is MDHEN and CDR2 is SYDVKM. DNA for the CDR3: TGTGCCAGCAGTTACTCAGGGGGCAACCAGCCCCAGCATTTT. This encodes CASSYSGGNQPQHF.

This clone came up once. The germline gene is not matched at one end of the junction; a read error may be the cause. This chain joins TRBV19 and TRBJ1-1, with D possibly being TRBD1 (6 bases). This CDR3 region has 14 residues. The germline CDR1 and CDR2 sequences are LNHDA and SQIVND (reference sequence). CDR3 sequence: CASNIQGTYTEAFF. In DNA, the CDR3 is TGTGCCAGTAATATACAGGGAACATACACTGAAGCTTTCTTT.

The table lists this clone with a few counts. CDR3 DNA: TGTGCCAGCAGCCTCTTTGCGGGCACTTCAAACTATGGCTACACCTTC. Encoded protein: CASSLFAGTSNYGYTF. The chain links TRBV7-9 to TRBJ1-2, with no clear D. The CDR3 spans 16 residues. V dropped 5 bases and J dropped 2 bases, with 18 bases sitting between them. Per the germline V gene, CDR1 is SEHNR and CDR2 is FQNEAQ (reference sequence).

The chain carries TRBV2 and TRBJ1-1; maybe TRBD1 (5 bases). V lost 6 bases and J lost 3, with 17 bases in between. Germline V CDR1 and CDR2: SNHLY, FYNNEI. CDR3 size: 15 residues. In nucleotides, the CDR3 is TGTGCCAGCAGCATGGGCGGGGGAGGGGACACTGAAGCTTTCTTT. This codes for CASSMGGGGDTEAFF.

This chain joins TRBV7-9 and TRBJ2-1, with D possibly being TRBD2 (5 bases). CDR3 length equals 12 residues. Germline V CDR1 and CDR2: SEHNR, FQNEAQ (reference sequence). V was trimmed by 1 base and J by 9 bases, leaving 7 bases between them. The CDR3, as DNA: TGTGCCAGCAGCTTAGTAGGGAGTGAGCAGTTCTTC. Translation gives CASSLVGSEQFF.

This clone was observed a few times. This chain uses TRBV5-4 with TRBJ1-2; a weak D match, TRBD1 (5 bases). Trimming removed 1 base from V and 7 bases from J, with 11 bases in between. The CDR3 is made up of 13 amino acids. Germline V lookup: CDR1 SGHNT, CDR2 YYREEE (reference sequence). The CDR3 reads CASSLWVGAGYTF. CDR3 DNA sequence: TGTGCCAGCAGCTTGTGGGTAGGGGCTGGCTACACCTTC.

The rearrangement links TRBV18 to TRBJ2-2; D not resolved. The germline V and J ends were trimmed by 4 bases and 3 bases, with 12 bases remaining between them. Germline CDR1 is KGHSH and CDR2 is LQKENI. The CDR3 runs to 15 residues. The CDR3 sequence is CASSLPRLDTGELFF. The DNA for the CDR3 is TGTGCCAGCTCACTTCCGCGTTTGGACACCGGGGAGCTGTTTTTT.

The rearrangement uses TRBV21-1 and TRBJ2-3; the table names TRBD1, a call not compared with the DNA. TRBV21-1 is classified as a pseudogene. The CDR3 runs to 16 residues. CDR3 DNA: TGTGCCAGCAGCTTATCACAGGGAAGGGTGACAGATACGCAGTATTTT. Residues: CASSLSQGRVTDTQYF.

The rearrangement uses TRBV25-1 and TRBJ1-3; TRBD1 agrees at 7 bases. Germline assignment: CDR1 MGHDK and CDR2 SYGVNS. V was clipped by 5 bases and J by 0 bases; unmatched bases: 4. The CDR3 consists of 15 residues. CDR3 sequence reads: CASSLTGSSGNTIYF. In DNA form, the CDR3 reads TGTGCCAGCAGTCTGACAGGGAGCTCTGGAAACACCATATATTTT.

V gene TRBV18 combines with J gene TRBJ2-3; TRBD1 aligns across 8 bases. This CDR3 is 16 amino acids long. The junction had 10 bases not matched to a gene; V was cut back by 4 bases and J by 4 bases. Per germline, CDR1 KGHSH and CDR2 LQKENI. The CDR3, as DNA: TGTGCCAGCTCACGATCACAGGGGGTTGCGGCAGATACGCAGTATTTT. The encoded protein is CASSRSQGVAADTQYF.

The sample holds a few counts of this clone. The chain combines TRBV18 with TRBJ1-2; maybe TRBD1 (5 bases). The germline V gene has CDR1 KGHSH and CDR2 LQKENI. Trimming shortened V by 1 base and J by 8 bases, and 14 bases separated the two germline ends. This CDR3 region has 14 residues. CDR3: CASSPLEQVPGYTF. The CDR3 nucleotides read TGTGCCAGCTCACCACTAGAACAGGTCCCCGGCTACACCTTC.

The table lists this clone with a count of one. This chain joins TRBV7-9 and TRBJ2-7; possible D gene TRBD1, 7 bases. From germline, CDR1 is SEHNR and CDR2 FQNEAQ (reference sequence). V was cut by 6 bases and J by 11 bases, with 20 bases left in between. CDR3 length equals 13 residues. The DNA of the CDR3 is TGTGCCAGCAGTACACCCGTAACAGGGGAGGAGTACTTC. As protein: CASSTPVTGEEYF.

The V call is TRBV29-1, the J call TRBJ2-1, with D tentatively TRBD1 (6 bases). The V end was cut by 6 bases, the J end by 2 bases, with 14 bases between. This CDR3 region has 14 residues. Per germline, CDR1 SQVTM and CDR2 ANQGSEA. In DNA form, the CDR3 reads TGCAGCGTCAAAGGACAGACCACCTACAATGAGCAGTTCTTC. Amino acids: CSVKGQTTYNEQFF.

This sequence joins TRBV6-5 and TRBJ1-1, with TRBD1 matching 8 bases. The CDR3 length is 15 residues. Looked up from germline, CDR1 is MNHEY and CDR2 is SVGAGI. J lost 8 bases, V lost 8 bases, and 16 bases had no gene match. In nucleotides, the CDR3 is TGTGCCAGCGGCACCGGGACAGGAGCACCCCCGGAAGCTTTCTTT. Translating gives CASGTGTGAPPEAFF.

This clone was recorded a few times. The CDR3 reads CAWSRQGDSPLHF. In nucleotides, the CDR3 is TGTGCCTGGAGCCGACAGGGAGATTCACCCCTCCACTTT. The chain has TRBV30 and TRBJ1-6; 7 positions match TRBD1. Germline V gives CDR1 GTSNPN, CDR2 SVGIG (reference sequence). This CDR3 has 13 amino acids. Germline trimming cut 3 bases from V and 8 bases from J; bases unmatched to any gene: 4.

V is TRBV7-6 and J is TRBJ2-1; 8 bases map to TRBD2. Germline values: CDR1 SGHVS, CDR2 FNYEAQ. The CDR3 covers 12 residues. Unmatched junction bases numbered 0, after V lost 5 bases and J lost 6 bases. The CDR3 sequence: CASSTSGNEQFF. CDR3 DNA sequence: TGTGCCAGCAGCACTAGCGGCAATGAGCAGTTCTTC.

V and J are TRBV19 and TRBJ2-3; possible D gene TRBD1, 6 bases. V was trimmed by 7 bases and J by 1 base, leaving 9 bases between them. The CDR3 contains 13 residues. Germline CDR1 is LNHDA and CDR2 is SQIVND (reference sequence). The CDR3 here is CASTHRGTDTQYF. In DNA form, the CDR3 reads TGTGCCAGTACCCACAGGGGCACAGATACGCAGTATTTT.

The chain carries TRBV7-2 and TRBJ2-1, with D possibly TRBD1 on 5 matching bases. The CDR3 is 18 amino acids. Germline V gives CDR1 SGHTA, CDR2 FQGNSA. Trimming pared 4 bases from V and 7 bases from J, leaving 26 bases between. CDR3 DNA sequence: TGTGCCAGCAGCTCACGCCCCCAGGGTCCCATCAACCCGAATGAGCAGTTCTTC. This encodes CASSSRPQGPINPNEQFF.

The rearrangement uses TRBV28 and TRBJ2-5, with 12 bases identical to TRBD1. V lost 7 bases to trimming and J lost 4 bases; unmatched junction nucleotides: 10. The CDR3 totals 16 residues. CDR1 MDHEN and CDR2 SYDVKM come from the germline V gene. This CDR3 reads CASTSGGQGARETQYF. Written as DNA, the CDR3 is TGTGCCAGCACCTCGGGGGGACAGGGGGCTCGAGAGACCCAGTACTTC.

The rearrangement uses TRBV6-5 and TRBJ2-1; TRBD2 matches 8 bases. In germline, CDR1 is MNHEY, CDR2 SVGAGI. The CDR3 runs 14 residues. Trimming cost V 5 bases and J 7 bases; bases outside gene matches: 7. This CDR3 is CASSRGGRGNEQFF. Written as DNA, the CDR3 is TGTGCCAGCAGTCGGGGGGGGAGGGGAAATGAGCAGTTCTTC.